Each of the 23 T cell receptor beta chains below was sequenced from the same sample in a study of T cells in localized non-small cell lung cancer. Profiled with immunoSEQ multiplex PCR; TCRdb holds only in-frame clones, not every one. The sample lists 45,000 to 60,000 clones; 86% were seen once. The sample consisted of PBMCs, taken before any cancer treatment. The receptor source for this set is a man aged 35-75 years with stage II lung adenocarcinoma.

The chain has TRBV20-1 and TRBJ2-3; D gene unclear. Trimming pared 6 bases from V and 2 bases from J, leaving 3 bases between. In germline, CDR1 is DFQATT, CDR2 SNEGSKA (reference sequence). CDR3 size: 10 residues. This CDR3 is CSALTDTQYF. CDR3 coding DNA: TGCAGTGCGCTCACAGATACGCAGTATTTT.

The J gene is TRBJ2-7, the V gene TRBV10-3; D gene ambiguous. This CDR3 comprises 13 residues. The ends were cut back, 2 bases at V and 0 bases at J, with 5 bases in the middle. Germline values: CDR1 ENHRY, CDR2 SYGVKD. The CDR3 DNA is TGTGCCATCAGTGAGGGGTACTCCTACGAGCAGTACTTC. It is translated as CAISEGYSYEQYF.

V is TRBV18 and J is TRBJ2-2, with 7 bases fitting TRBD1. Trimming cost V 3 bases and J 4 bases; bases outside gene matches: 8. CDR3 length: 16 amino acids. The V gene's germline CDR1 is KGHSH and CDR2 LQKENI. This CDR3 is CASSPLTGTATGELFF. The CDR3 DNA is TGTGCCAGCTCACCTCTAACCGGGACAGCCACCGGGGAGCTGTTTTTT. Full variable domain (missing parts from reference TRBV18 and TRBJ2-2): NAGVMQNPRHLVRRRGQEARLRCSPMKGHSHVYWYRQLPEEGLKFMVYLQKENIIDESGMPKERFSAEFPKEGPSILRIQQVVRGDSAAYFCASSPLTGTATGELFFGEGSRLTVL.

The chain carries TRBV10-1 and TRBJ2-1, with D perhaps matching TRBD2 (6 bases). The V and J ends lost 0 bases and 6 bases respectively, with 15 bases between them. Per the germline V gene, CDR1 is WNHNN and CDR2 is SYGVQD (reference sequence). The CDR3 covers 16 residues. Here the CDR3 DNA reads TGCGCCAGCAGTGAGTCGATAGGACTACCCATCAATGAGCAGTTCTTC. Translating gives CASSESIGLPINEQFF.

Only a few counts were recorded for this clone. The rearrangement uses TRBV6-1 and TRBJ1-2, with TRBD1 identical over 8 bases. The V segment lost 6 bases and the J segment 2 bases; nucleotides outside the gene matches: 2. This CDR3 is 13 amino acids long. Germline CDR1 is MNHNS and CDR2 is SASEGT. CDR3 coding DNA: TGTGCCAGCAGGGCAGGGGGCAACTATGGCTACACCTTC. It translates to CASRAGGNYGYTF.

The V call is TRBV6-9, the J call TRBJ1-1; D might be TRBD1 (5 bases). With 3 bases removed from V and 10 bases from J, the gap between germline ends came to 21 bases. CDR3 length: 15 residues. Germline CDR1 reads MNHGY; CDR2 reads SVAAGI. The CDR3 DNA reads as TGTGCCAGCAGTTACTCGGGCAGGGCGTCGGTTGGAGCTTTCTTT. Protein sequence: CASSYSGRASVGAFF.

The chain couples TRBV15 to TRBJ2-5, with D possibly being TRBD1 (6 bases). Germline V gene sequence: CDR1 LNHNV, CDR2 YYDKDF (reference sequence). V lost 0 bases, J lost 2 bases, and 10 bases lay in between. The CDR3 has 15 amino acids. The DNA for the CDR3 is TGTGCCACCAGCAGAGACATCGGACAGCAAGAGACCCAGTACTTC. It codes for CATSRDIGQQETQYF.

This clone was counted once. The chain has TRBV9 and TRBJ1-1; TRBD1 is a possible D gene (5 bases). CDR1 is SGDLS, CDR2 YYNGEE, per germline. The length of the CDR3 is 14 residues. Trimming cost V 1 base and J 5 bases, with 12 bases left between them. The CDR3 DNA sequence: TGTGCCAGCAGCGTAAAAGGGGCGGGGACTGAAGCTTTCTTT. Translation gives CASSVKGAGTEAFF. Based on the CDR3 plus reference TRBV9 and TRBJ1-1, the full variable domain is DSGVTQTPKHLITATGQRVTLRCSPRSGDLSVYWYQQSLDQGLQFLIQYYNGEERAKGNILERFSAQQFPDLHSELNLSSLELGDSALYFCASSVKGAGTEAFFGQGTRLTVV.

The chain employs TRBV7-9 and TRBJ1-2; no firm D call. V shed 8 bases and J shed 4 bases, with 17 bases lying between them. The CDR3 has 14 amino acids. The germline V gene has CDR1 SEHNR and CDR2 FQNEAQ (reference sequence). CDR3 amino acids: CASGKPTLLYGYTF. As DNA, the CDR3 is TGTGCCAGCGGTAAACCAACTCTTCTCTATGGCTACACCTTC.

V is TRBV18 and J is TRBJ2-7, with D possibly being TRBD1 or TRBD2 (7 bases each). Germline V gene data show CDR1 as KGHSH and CDR2 as LQKENI. The CDR3 is made up of 15 amino acids. Trimming removed 2 bases at V and 6 bases at J, with 17 bases between. CDR3: CASSPIPTGEGEQYF. The CDR3 nucleotides read TGTGCCAGCTCACCAATCCCAACAGGGGAGGGCGAGCAGTACTTC.

The chain uses TRBV5-1 and TRBJ2-3; TRBD1 matches 9 bases. Per germline, CDR1 SGHRS and CDR2 YFSETQ. The CDR3 runs 16 residues. V shed 1 base, J shed 7 bases, and the junction held 10 bases outside the gene matches. CDR3 sequence: CASSLTGTGTFNTQYF. CDR3 in DNA: TGCGCCAGCAGCTTGACCGGGACAGGGACCTTTAATACGCAGTATTTT.

The chain couples TRBV6-6 to TRBJ2-1; 9 bases are shared with TRBD2. The germline V gene has CDR1 MNHNY and CDR2 SVGAGI (reference sequence). This CDR3 is built from 15 residues. Losses at the gene ends were 0 bases for V and 9 bases for J; bases not matched to a gene: 6. In nucleotides, the CDR3 is TGTGCCAGCAGTTACTCGAGCGGGGGGCAGGGTGAGCAGTTCTTC. This translates into CASSYSSGGQGEQFF.

The chain is built from TRBV19 and TRBJ1-2; 7 positions match TRBD1. CDR3 size: 15 residues. Germline assignment: CDR1 LNHDA and CDR2 SQIVND (reference sequence). The junction had 11 bases not matched to a gene; V was cut back by 4 bases and J by 6 bases. CDR3 amino acids: CASSTIWDSANGYTF. The CDR3 bases are TGTGCCAGTAGTACAATATGGGACAGTGCAAATGGCTACACCTTC. The variable domain in full, completed from reference TRBV19 and TRBJ1-2, reads DGGITQSPKYLFRKEGQNVTLSCEQNLNHDAMYWYRQDPGQGLRLIYYSQIVNDFQKGDIAEGYSVSREKKESFPLTVTSAQKNPTAFYLCASSTIWDSANGYTFGSGTRLTVV.

The rearrangement uses TRBV7-8 and TRBJ1-2, with 9 positions matching TRBD1. V shed 2 bases, J shed 4 bases, and the junction held 5 bases outside the gene matches. This CDR3 region has 15 residues. CDR1 is SGHVS and CDR2 is FQNEAQ in the germline V gene. The CDR3, as DNA: TGTGCCAGCAGCTTAAGGACAGGGGATGGCTATGGCTACACCTTC. It codes for CASSLRTGDGYGYTF.

CDR3 in DNA: TGTGCTAGTGGTTTGATGGCGGGAGGGCGCGGGACTCACGAGCAGTACGTC. This encodes CASGLMAGGRGTHEQYV. V is TRBV12-5 and J is TRBJ2-7; 9 bases are a match to TRBD2. The CDR3 totals 17 residues. Germline-derived CDR1 and CDR2 are LGHNT and FRNRAP. V was clipped by 2 bases and J by 5 bases; unmatched bases: 13.

Concerning this clone: Other DNA sequences in this specimen translate into the identical CDR3. The chain carries TRBV9 and TRBJ2-7; D ambiguous. The CDR3 runs to 14 residues. CDR1 and CDR2 from the germline V gene are SGDLS and YYNGEE. CDR3 sequence (DNA): TGTGCTATTAGAACACAAGCGAGCTCCTACGAGCAGTACGTC. This gives the protein CAIRTQASSYEQYV.

This chain links TRBV5-1 with TRBJ1-5; possibly TRBD1 for D (5 bases). V was shortened by 0 bases and J by 1 base, with 5 bases between the two germline ends. This CDR3 region has 14 residues. Germline values: CDR1 SGHRS, CDR2 YFSETQ. The CDR3 sequence: CASSLGGSNQPQHF. DNA for the CDR3: TGCGCCAGCAGCTTGGGGGGCAGCAATCAGCCCCAGCATTTT.

This sequence joins TRBV5-4 and TRBJ2-2; 8 bases agree with TRBD1. This CDR3 region has 15 residues. CDR1 and CDR2 from the germline V gene are SGHNT and YYREEE (reference sequence). V lost 3 bases, J lost 8 bases, and 9 bases stayed unmatched. The CDR3 DNA sequence: TGTGCCAGCAGCTCCAGGACAGGGATCGCGGGGGAGCTGTTTTTT. This sequence encodes CASSSRTGIAGELFF.

V usage is TRBV6-5 and J usage is TRBJ1-1, with a tentative D call TRBD1 (6 bases). Trimming pared 2 bases from V and 7 bases from J, leaving 14 bases between. The CDR3 runs to 14 residues. Germline CDR1 reads MNHEY; CDR2 reads SVGAGI. The CDR3 spells CASSYPDRWGEAFF. CDR3 in DNA: TGTGCCAGCAGTTACCCTGACAGGTGGGGTGAAGCTTTCTTT.

The J gene is TRBJ2-5, the V gene TRBV7-8; a weak D match, TRBD2 (6 bases). V lost 1 base and J lost 4, with 7 bases in between. CDR1 is SGHVS, CDR2 FQNEAQ, per germline. This CDR3 has 13 amino acids. DNA of the CDR3: TGTGCCAGCAGCTTAGGGCGGGGAGAGACCCAGTACTTC. Its protein is CASSLGRGETQYF. The variable domain in full, with the rest retrieved from reference TRBV7-8 and TRBJ2-5, is GAGVSQSPRYKVAKRGQDVALRCDPISGHVSLFWYQQALGQGPEFLTYFQNEAQLDKSGLPSDRFFAERPEGSVSTLKIQRTQQEDSAVYLCASSLGRGETQYFGPGTRLLVL.

The chain combines TRBV19 with TRBJ2-5, with D perhaps TRBD1 (5 bases). Trimming pared 1 base from V and 4 bases from J, leaving 13 bases between. Germline-derived CDR1 and CDR2 are LNHDA and SQIVND (reference sequence). The CDR3 has 15 amino acids. The CDR3 loop reads CASSIGAGKGETQYF. The CDR3 nucleotides read TGTGCCAGTAGTATAGGGGCAGGGAAGGGAGAGACCCAGTACTTC.

V usage is TRBV10-2 and J usage is TRBJ1-2; D remains ambiguous. Germline CDR1 and CDR2: WSHSY and SAAADI. V was trimmed by 1 base and J by 0 bases, leaving 12 bases between them. The CDR3 runs to 16 residues. CDR3 amino acids: CASSEWSQETNYGYTF. CDR3 bases: TGCGCCAGCAGTGAGTGGTCGCAGGAGACTAACTATGGCTACACCTTC.

By frequency in the sample, this clone is medium-sized (0.01 to 0.1%). J is TRBJ2-7 and V is TRBV6-1, with D possibly being TRBD1 (8 bases). Germline loops: CDR1 MNHNS, CDR2 SASEGT. The CDR3 extends over 12 amino acids. Trimming shortened V by 11 bases and J by 6 bases, and 17 bases separated the two germline ends. Here the CDR3 reads CAGKQGGGEQYF. DNA of the CDR3: TGTGCCGGAAAACAGGGGGGGGGCGAGCAGTACTTC.